This T cell receptor (beta chain) was sequenced during a study of identical twins (dated by TCRdb to between 2015 and 2016). The study in broad terms: To test whether fetal clonotypes persist, the study used deep sequencing on TCR alpha and beta repertoires from monozygotic twins, unrelated adults of various ages, and cord blood. Replicate twin experiments were performed at different times using different library preparation protocols to rule out contamination. Overall study results and their limits: In monozygotic twins, recombination models systematically underestimated out-of-frame TCR alpha sharing, but the models matched the sharing seen between unrelated individuals. Fewer insertions were carried by abundant cord blood beta clonotypes; a weaker similar trend was observed in young adult naive repertoires, while no such trend was observed in memory repertoires. Conclusions relied on cross-sectional statistical analysis, since the same donors could not be followed over many years. In beta out-of-frame sequences, excess twin sharing was weaker, because having fewer shared sequences lowered the signal-to-noise ratio. Compared with coincidental sharing between unrelated individuals, out-of-frame TCR alpha sequences shared between twins showed an excess of sequences with low generation probability. Zero-insertion analyses could be partly confounded by invariant T cells such as MAIT and iNKT, though diverse VJ usage argued against such confounding for most clonotypes.

This clonotype has at least ten counts. The antigen it binds to is not known. It has no much larger one-base neighbor in the sample; base qualities were not kept. The library was made by 5' RACE. The sample was run on an Illumina HiSeq 2000. A universal primer binding site was added through template switching, and the final cDNA carried a unique molecular identifier so that TCR cDNA molecules could be counted accurately. Specific primers in the conserved constant-segment region were used to synthesize first-strand cDNA for the TCR alpha and beta chains. To control for contamination, every cDNA library carried two barcodes: a SMART-Mk sample barcode plus Illumina barcodes. TruSeq adapter sequences along with Illumina sample barcodes were introduced in two successive PCR steps. TCR alpha and beta cDNA libraries were sequenced on the Illumina HiSeq platform with custom primers. On the authors' methods: MiGEC was used to process raw reads and extract unique molecular identifiers, and MiXCR was used to find CDR3 positions. Recombination models were inferred per individual with the repgenHMM and IGoR tools using an EM algorithm. Shared clonotype analysis was performed with the tcR package in R, normalizing sharing by the product of cloneset sizes. To study raw recombination without the effects of thymic and clonal selection, out-of-frame nonproductive sequences were analyzed. TCRdb took the public reads, trimmed them with fastp at Q25, ran MiXCR for clone calling and kept in-frame beta chains. Entries are consolidated by CDR3 protein sequence, retaining the most common genes and DNA. It is TCRdb's table, rather than the study itself, that gives the V and J calls and clone size. This sample holds 550,000 to 700,000 distinct CDR3 sequences; just under 10% were observed only once. Of the sample, 3% is held by the ten largest clones.

Every donor in the study was a healthy Caucasian. The twin cohort comprised three pairs of female monozygotic twins, all aged roughly 18 to 29 years. Peripheral blood mononuclear cells were used as the source from which RNA for TCR libraries was isolated. From cysteine to phenylalanine, the CDR3 is 14 amino acids long. The kept DNA is CDR3 alone, 42 bases in frame from the first base. The V end gives up 6 bases and the J end 2 bases, leaving 5 bases in the junction not matched to a gene. The sample also formed part of further work on yellow fever vaccine responses in identical twins. Per the second study: According to the authors, the vaccine-induced T cell response in identical twins seemed to be partly convergent and partly specific to each individual. The study precisely tracked vaccine-responding T cell clones in identical twins.

The V gene is TRBV12-3 or TRBV12-4 and the J gene is TRBJ2-7, and TRBD2 matches 9 of the central bases. The origin of this receptor is a woman aged 18 to 35 in good health. The specimen was PBMCs. The bases are TGTGCCAGCAGGGCTAGCGGGATGGCCTACGAGCAGTACTTC. It specifies CASRASGMAYEQYF.